These 4 T cell receptor beta chains came from one sample sequenced in a study of fetal regulatory T cell absence and autoimmunity. Measured with immunoSEQ multiplex PCR; TCRdb has only the in-frame clones, and not every one. There are 95,000 to 100,000 clones in the sample; 72% occur only once, and 1.5% to 2% lies in the top ten. The sequenced sample was pancreas tissue. These receptors were taken from a male donor with IPEX syndrome.

CDR3 residues: CASSPGTGGLATNEKLFF. In DNA, the CDR3 is TGCGCCAGCAGCCCTGGGACAGGGGGCCTGGCAACTAATGAAAAACTGTTTTTT. The chain is built from TRBV4-3 and TRBJ1-4, with 12 bases fitting TRBD1. CDR3 length: 18 residues. CDR1 is LGHNA and CDR2 is YSLEER in the germline V gene. The V and J ends lost 4 bases and 0 bases, in that order; junction bases with no gene match: 6.

The V and J genes are TRBV5-1 and TRBJ1-2; D remains unclear. CDR3 length: 13 amino acids. Germline CDR1 reads SGHRS; CDR2 reads YFSETQ. V was trimmed by 0 bases and J by 3 bases, leaving 6 bases between them. The CDR3 sequence: CASSLESYYGYTF. CDR3 coding DNA: TGCGCCAGCAGCTTGGAGTCATACTATGGCTACACCTTC.

The chain employs TRBV11-2 and TRBJ2-5, with D perhaps TRBD1 or TRBD2 (5 bases each). The CDR3 covers 14 residues. Trimming left V 5 bases short and J 0 bases short, with 10 bases between. The germline V gene has CDR1 SGHAT and CDR2 FQNNGV. CDR3 in DNA: TGTGCCAGCAGCCGCCGGGACGACCAAGAGACCCAGTACTTC. Translation gives CASSRRDDQETQYF.

This clone was seen a single time. The chain employs TRBV14 and TRBJ2-7; 7 nucleotides match TRBD2. Germline trimming cut 1 base from V and 3 bases from J; bases unmatched to any gene: 6. The CDR3 is 15 residues long. Germline V CDR1 and CDR2: SGHDN, FVKESK. CDR3 amino acids: CASSQGFGGSYEQYF. CDR3 in DNA: TGTGCCAGCAGCCAAGGGTTCGGCGGGAGCTACGAGCAGTACTTC.